The 24 T cell receptor beta chains listed next were all sequenced from one sample in a study of T cells after yellow fever vaccination. Via MiXCR, TCRdb re-called the 5' RACE reads, giving one row per CDR3 protein. The sample yields 110,000 to 150,000 distinct CDR3 sequences, 5% to 7.5% seen once. This sample comprised CD4+ T cells sorted from PBMCs, obtained 10 days after the yellow fever booster vaccination. These receptor sequences come from a man aged 25 to 40 who received the YFV17D yellow fever vaccine.

With regard to this clonotype: A read error may explain this, as a much larger clone is one base away. As DNA, the CDR3 is TGCGTCAGCAGTGAGTCCAGTTTCGGTATTAAAGCCTACGAGCAGTACTTC. This codes for CVSSESSFGIKAYEQYF. J is TRBJ2-7 and V is TRBV10-2, with D hard to call. The CDR3 loop spans 17 amino acids. Germline CDR1 and CDR2: WSHSY and SAAADI.

Concerning this clonotype: Germline and junction disagree at one end, which may indicate a read error. The chain links TRBV5-4 to TRBJ2-7; possible D gene TRBD1, 6 bases. Germline CDR1 is SGHNT and CDR2 is YYREEE (reference sequence). The CDR3 contains 16 residues. The CDR3, as DNA: TGTGCCAGCAGCAAAGATCCGGGACATGGACCCTACGAGAAGTACTTC. Translating gives CASSKDPGHGPYEKYF.

Many counts were recorded for this clonotype. The V call is TRBV6-2 or TRBV6-3, the J call TRBJ2-7; D possibly corresponds to TRBD2 (6 bases). V lost 0 bases and J 0 bases, leaving 12 bases between the germline ends. In germline, CDR1 is MNHEY, CDR2 SVGEGT. The CDR3 spans 16 residues. CDR3 amino acids: CASSYSKTGVSYEQYF. The DNA of the CDR3 is TGTGCCAGCAGTTACTCTAAGACGGGAGTCTCCTACGAGCAGTACTTC.

In this sample, this clonotype turned up a few times. The chain combines TRBV5-4 with TRBJ2-1; D unclear. The V end was cut by 4 bases, the J end by 8 bases, with 16 bases between. The CDR3 covers 14 residues. Germline CDR1 SGHNT, CDR2 YYREEE (reference sequence). CDR3 loop: CASSPGSRGHEQFF. DNA of the CDR3: TGTGCCAGCAGCCCAGGAAGTCGCGGCCATGAGCAGTTCTTC.

This clonotype has at least ten counts. The chain has TRBV15 and TRBJ1-5; 8 bases match TRBD1. Germline CDR1 and CDR2: LNHNV and YYDKDF (reference sequence). CDR3 size: 14 residues. V shed 8 bases, J shed 7 bases, and the junction held 10 bases outside the gene matches. In DNA form, the CDR3 reads TGTGCCACCTCGGACAGGGTGCGAAGGCAGCCCCAGCATTTT. Protein sequence: CATSDRVRRQPQHF.

This clonotype has at least ten counts. The chain employs TRBV7-3 and TRBJ2-5, with D possibly TRBD2 on 6 matching bases. V was cut by 5 bases and J by 5 bases, with 12 bases left in between. CDR3 size: 13 residues. The germline V gene encodes CDR1 SGHTA and CDR2 FQGTGA. The CDR3 nucleotides read TGTGCCAGCAGCCCCCCCGGGAGTGAGACCCAGTACTTC. This gives the protein CASSPPGSETQYF.

This clonotype occurred many times. The chain is built from TRBV7-3 and TRBJ2-3; no reliable D call. Germline assignment: CDR1 SGHTA and CDR2 FQGTGA. CDR3 length: 14 residues. Trimming took off 5 bases at V and 0 bases at J, with 9 bases between the two ends. The CDR3, as DNA: TGTGCCAGCAGCGCAAGCGCTAGCACAGATACGCAGTATTTT. This encodes CASSASASTDTQYF.

This clonotype was detected ten times or more. The J gene is TRBJ2-6, the V gene TRBV12-3 or TRBV12-4, with unresolved D. This CDR3 is built from 15 residues. V lost 2 bases and J 4 bases, leaving 9 bases between the germline ends. CDR3 DNA: TGTGCCAGCAGTTTATGGGCCCTAGGGGCCAACGTCCTGACTTTC. Translated, it gives CASSLWALGANVLTF.

This clonotype has at least ten counts. V is TRBV6-1 and J is TRBJ2-7, with 10 bases lining up with TRBD1. The CDR3 loop spans 14 amino acids. Trimming cost V 11 bases and J 6 bases; bases outside gene matches: 13. Germline CDR1 reads MNHNS; CDR2 reads SASEGT. CDR3 residues: CACRDRGLLSEQYF. DNA for the CDR3: TGTGCCTGCCGGGACAGGGGTCTCCTGAGCGAGCAGTACTTC.

In DNA form, the CDR3 reads TGCAGTGCTAGCCGGGGGGCTTGGGACACAGATACGCAGTATTTT. Translated, it gives CSASRGAWDTDTQYF. The chain joins TRBV20-1 to TRBJ2-3, with D tentatively TRBD2 (7 bases). The V and J ends lost 3 bases and 2 bases respectively, with 15 bases between them. Germline-derived CDR1 and CDR2 are DFQATT and SNEGSKA (reference sequence). CDR3 length: 15 amino acids.

This sequence joins TRBV7-2 and TRBJ2-3; 7 nucleotides line up with TRBD2. The germline CDR1 and CDR2 sequences are SGHTA and FQGNSA. The CDR3 length is 15 residues. Trimming took 5 bases from V and 7 from J; bases not matched to a gene: 12. CDR3 sequence reads: CASSPSRTSRHTQYF. The CDR3, as DNA: TGTGCCAGCAGCCCAAGTAGGACTAGTCGGCATACGCAGTATTTT.

This clonotype was recorded at least ten times. The chain recombines TRBV6-2 or TRBV6-3 with TRBJ2-3; 9 nucleotides align to TRBD2. V lost 2 bases and J lost 4; bases outside the gene matches: 13. The CDR3 loop spans 18 amino acids. The germline CDR1 and CDR2 sequences are MNHEY and SVGEGT. As DNA, the CDR3 is TGTGCCAGCAGTTACCTCATTCTTCGCGGGAGGGTCCCAGATACGCAGTATTTT. Encoded protein: CASSYLILRGRVPDTQYF.

This clonotype came up many times. The chain is built from TRBV29-1 and TRBJ1-2; possible D gene TRBD1, 5 bases. V was shortened by 3 bases and J by 5 bases, with 13 bases between the two germline ends. CDR3 length: 13 residues. CDR1 and CDR2 (germline): SQVTM, ANQGSEA. This chain's CDR3 is CSVEVGGAYGYTF. The CDR3 bases are TGCAGCGTTGAGGTCGGAGGGGCATATGGCTACACCTTC.

This clonotype was picked up many times. V gene TRBV9 combines with J gene TRBJ2-4; the D is unclear. Germline CDR1 reads SGDLS; CDR2 reads YYNGEE. The V end lost 3 bases, the J end lost 8 bases, and 9 bases lay between the germline ends. This CDR3 has 12 residues. The CDR3 loop is CASSDGSDIQYF. CDR3 sequence (DNA): TGTGCCAGCAGCGACGGGTCGGACATTCAGTACTTC.

This clonotype was recorded at least ten times. This CDR3 is CASSQSEFYGYTF. The CDR3, as DNA: TGTGCCAGCAGCCAGTCGGAGTTCTATGGCTACACCTTC. The chain employs TRBV14 and TRBJ1-2; D not resolved. Trimming took 3 bases from V and 4 from J, leaving 9 bases between them. The CDR3 runs to 13 residues. Germline lookup yields CDR1 SGHDN and CDR2 FVKESK.

This clonotype has ten or more counts. The V and J genes are TRBV5-6 and TRBJ2-5; 9 bases match TRBD2. V lost 4 bases, J lost 4 bases, and 8 bases stayed unmatched. Germline V CDR1 and CDR2: SGHDT, YYEEEE. This CDR3 spans 15 amino acids. The CDR3 protein is CASSRVSGGGETQYF. The CDR3 DNA reads TGTGCCAGCAGCCGAGTTAGCGGGGGAGGAGAGACCCAGTACTTC. Full variable domain (missing parts from reference TRBV5-6 and TRBJ2-5): DAGVTQSPTHLIKTRGQQVTLRCSPKSGHDTVSWYQQALGQGPQFIFQYYEEEERQRGNFPDRFSGHQFPNYSSELNVNALLLGDSALYLCASSRVSGGGETQYFGPGTRLLVL.

The genes are TRBV15 and TRBJ1-4; D possibly corresponds to TRBD1 (6 bases). The CDR3 loop spans 14 amino acids. V lost 5 bases and J 8 bases, leaving 15 bases between the germline ends. The germline V gene has CDR1 LNHNV and CDR2 YYDKDF (reference sequence). The CDR3 coding sequence is TGTGCCACCAGCCAAGACAGGTTTCTCGAAAAACTGTTTTTT. Amino acids: CATSQDRFLEKLFF.

This clonotype was detected ten times or more. This chain uses TRBV19 with TRBJ2-1; tentatively, D is TRBD1 (5 bases). Germline V gene data show CDR1 as LNHDA and CDR2 as SQIVND (reference sequence). The CDR3 is 11 residues long. V lost 7 bases, J lost 5 bases, and 6 bases lay in between. CDR3: CASIRDNEQFF. The CDR3 DNA is TGTGCCAGTATCAGGGACAATGAGCAGTTCTTC.

This clonotype was observed many times. The DNA for the CDR3 is TGTGCCATCAGTGAGCCCCGGTCCGGCCTGACTTCAGATACGCAGTATTTT. It is translated as CAISEPRSGLTSDTQYF. The V gene is TRBV10-3, the J gene TRBJ2-3; D not resolved. Germline V gene sequence: CDR1 ENHRY, CDR2 SYGVKD. CDR3 length equals 17 residues. Trimming left V 2 bases short and J 4 bases short, with 19 bases between.

This clonotype has ten or more counts. V is TRBV5-1 and J is TRBJ2-3; D is undetermined. Germline loops: CDR1 SGHRS, CDR2 YFSETQ. Trimming took off 0 bases at V and 5 bases at J, with 13 bases between the two ends. The CDR3 consists of 15 residues. In DNA form, the CDR3 reads TGCGCCAGCAGCTTGGTCGGTGCCCGCAGAGATACGCAGTATTTT. Translating gives CASSLVGARRDTQYF.

This clonotype was seen at least ten times. This chain uses TRBV5-1 with TRBJ1-2; no clear D. CDR3 size: 12 residues. The germline V gene encodes CDR1 SGHRS and CDR2 YFSETQ. Trimming shortened V by 3 bases and J by 5 bases, and 8 bases separated the two germline ends. CDR3 in amino acids: CASSSGGYGYTF. The CDR3 coding sequence is TGCGCCAGCAGCTCCGGCGGATATGGCTACACCTTC.

This clonotype has at least ten counts. The chain is built from TRBV29-1 and TRBJ1-1; 10 nucleotides align to TRBD1. The germline gives CDR1 SQVTM, CDR2 ANQGSEA. There are 14 residues in the CDR3. Losses at the gene ends were 6 bases for V and 0 bases for J; bases not matched to a gene: 4. CDR3 sequence reads: CSVRQGAMNTEAFF. CDR3 DNA: TGCAGCGTCAGACAGGGGGCGATGAACACTGAAGCTTTCTTT.

This clonotype was picked up many times. The CDR3 coding sequence is TGTGCCAGCAGCCAAGATATCGGCAGGGGGGATGGCTACACCTTC. It encodes CASSQDIGRGDGYTF. This sequence joins TRBV3-1 and TRBJ1-2; 7 bases are shared with TRBD1. CDR1 and CDR2 from the germline V gene are LGHDT and YNNKEL (reference sequence). CDR3 length: 15 residues. Trimming at V came to 0 bases and at J to 6 bases, leaving 7 bases not matched to a gene.

This clonotype is a singleton in its sample. Being one base from a much bigger clone, this may be a read error. The chain links TRBV6-4 to TRBJ2-3, with TRBD1 as a possible D gene (5 bases). CDR3 size: 14 residues. V was pared by 6 bases and J by 1 base, with 11 bases between. CDR1 is MRHNA and CDR2 is SNTAGT in the germline V gene. The CDR3 nucleotides read TGTGCCAGCAGCGCCGCGACAGGCACAGATACGCAGTATTTT. Encoded protein: CASSAATGTDTQYF.